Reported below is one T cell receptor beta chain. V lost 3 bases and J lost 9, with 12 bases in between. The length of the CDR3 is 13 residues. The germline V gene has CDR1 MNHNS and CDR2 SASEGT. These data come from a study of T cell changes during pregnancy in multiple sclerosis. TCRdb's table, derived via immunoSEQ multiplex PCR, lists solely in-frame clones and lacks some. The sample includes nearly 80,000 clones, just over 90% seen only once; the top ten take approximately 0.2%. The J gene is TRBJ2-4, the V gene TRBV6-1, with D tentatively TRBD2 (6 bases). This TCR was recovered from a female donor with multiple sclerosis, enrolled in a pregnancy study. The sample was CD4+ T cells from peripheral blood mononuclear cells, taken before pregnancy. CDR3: CASSDSSGGIQYF. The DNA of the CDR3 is TGTGCCAGCAGTGATTCTTCCGGGGGCATTCAGTACTTC.